Shown below are 32 T cell receptor beta chains from a single sample sequenced in a study of yellow fever vaccine responses in identical twins (dated by TCRdb to 2016 to 2019). The library was generated by RT-PCR. The reads were generated on an Illumina HiSeq 2500. TCRdb reworked the public reads: Q25 trimming with fastp, MiXCR clone assembly, productive beta chains retained. All rows with the same CDR3 protein become a single entry with the most common DNA and genes. The table for this sample lists around 6,900 distinct CDR3 sequences; 84% of them were counted only once. The biggest ten clones account for around 3.6% of the sample. The sample in question was T cells from blood (PBMCs), unsorted or a sorted subset (not recorded which), obtained before or after yellow fever vaccination (not recorded which). These receptors were collected from a woman aged 18-29 years who received the yellow fever vaccine. Donor details come from another sample of the same person, matched by shared clones.

The rearrangement links TRBV4-3 to TRBJ2-7; 12 positions match TRBD2. Germline lookup yields CDR1 LGHNA and CDR2 YSLEER. This CDR3 has 14 residues. The V and J ends lost 4 bases and 6 bases, in that order; junction bases with no gene match: 4. Written as DNA, the CDR3 is TGCGCCAGCAGCCCCGGACTAGCGGGGAGCGAGCAGTACTTC. Its protein is CASSPGLAGSEQYF.

V is TRBV2 and J is TRBJ2-7, with 10 bases fitting TRBD2. J gave up 7 bases and V 8 bases, and 8 bases lay outside the gene matches. CDR3 length: 13 residues. Germline lookup yields CDR1 SNHLY and CDR2 FYNNEI. Here the CDR3 reads CASQGLAGVEQYF. CDR3 in DNA: TGTGCCAGCCAGGGGCTAGCGGGGGTTGAGCAGTACTTC. Full variable domain (rest looked up from reference TRBV2 and TRBJ2-7): EPEVTQTPSHQVTQMGQEVILRCVPISNHLYFYWYRQILGQKVEFLVSFYNNEISEKSEIFDDQFSVERPDGSNFTLKIRSTKLEDSAMYFCASQGLAGVEQYFGPGTRLTVT.

This CDR3 is CASRGQPGELFF. For the CDR3, the DNA is TGTGCCAGCAGAGGACAGCCCGGGGAGCTGTTTTTT. The gene calls are TRBV2 and TRBJ2-2, with a tentative D call TRBD1 (6 bases). The V end was cut by 6 bases, the J end by 6 bases, with 8 bases between. Germline V lookup: CDR1 SNHLY, CDR2 FYNNEI. This CDR3 region has 12 residues.

This chain links TRBV9 with TRBJ2-3; D not resolved. The germline V and J ends were trimmed by 1 base and 0 bases, with 9 bases remaining between them. The CDR3 length is 15 residues. Germline V gives CDR1 SGDLS, CDR2 YYNGEE. The CDR3 loop is CASSVIPASTDTQYF. The CDR3 DNA reads as TGTGCCAGCAGCGTAATCCCCGCTAGCACAGATACGCAGTATTTT.

The rearrangement uses TRBV5-1 and TRBJ2-3; D unresolved. V was shortened by 4 bases and J by 5 bases, with 11 bases between the two germline ends. This CDR3 is built from 13 residues. CDR1 and CDR2 from the germline V gene are SGHRS and YFSETQ. CDR3 nucleotide sequence: TGCGCCAGCAGCGTATGGCCTGAAGATACGCAGTATTTT. As protein: CASSVWPEDTQYF. Complete variable domain (other parts from reference TRBV5-1 and TRBJ2-3): KAGVTQTPRYLIKTRGQQVTLSCSPISGHRSVSWYQQTPGQGLQFLFEYFSETQRNKGNFPGRFSGRQFSNSRSEMNVSTLELGDSALYLCASSVWPEDTQYFGPGTRLTVL.

This clonotype appeared a single time. The chain has TRBV11-1 and TRBJ1-3; no firm D call. From germline, CDR1 is SGHAT and CDR2 FQDESV (reference sequence). V was shortened by 8 bases and J by 3 bases, with 11 bases between the two germline ends. The CDR3 sequence is 13 residues long. This CDR3 is CASRGIDGNTIYF. The CDR3 DNA is TGTGCCAGCCGGGGTATAGATGGAAACACCATATATTTT.

V usage is TRBV5-5 and J usage is TRBJ2-1, with D unresolved. The germline V and J ends were trimmed by 6 bases and 5 bases, with 9 bases remaining between them. Germline V gene lookup returns CDR1 SGHKS and CDR2 YYEKEE (reference sequence). The CDR3 has 12 amino acids. CDR3 amino acids: CASTASDNEQFF. The DNA for the CDR3 is TGTGCCAGCACCGCTTCGGACAATGAGCAGTTCTTC.

The chain is built from TRBV10-3 and TRBJ2-3; D remains ambiguous. The V end lost 3 bases, the J end lost 4 bases, and 8 bases lay between the germline ends. Germline loops: CDR1 ENHRY, CDR2 SYGVKD. This CDR3 has 13 amino acids. For the CDR3, the DNA is TGTGCCATCAGTGAATCCGAAGCAGATACGCAGTATTTT. This gives the protein CAISESEADTQYF.

The rearrangement uses TRBV7-2 and TRBJ2-7; D gene unclear. The CDR3 sequence is 14 residues long. Between the trimmed V and J ends, which lost 5 bases and 7 bases, there was a span of 18 bases. Looked up from germline, CDR1 is SGHTA and CDR2 is FQGNSA. DNA for the CDR3: TGTGCCAGCAGCCCGACTGGACGGGCCTGGGAGCAGTACTTC. Its protein product is CASSPTGRAWEQYF.

The chain links TRBV12-3 or TRBV12-4 to TRBJ1-6, with no clear D. The V gene lost 8 bases and the J gene lost 6 bases, with 17 bases spanning the gap. CDR3 length equals 15 residues. The CDR3 DNA reads as TGTGCCAGCGAATCCGTTGCAGGAACTAATTCACCCCTCCACTTT. The encoded protein is CASESVAGTNSPLHF.

This chain uses TRBV6-5 with TRBJ2-3, with TRBD1 as a possible D gene (5 bases). The CDR3 extends over 15 amino acids. Deletions cut 4 bases from V and 2 bases from J, with 13 bases between. Germline CDR1 is MNHEY and CDR2 is SVGAGI. The DNA of the CDR3 is TGTGCCAGCAGTTTGTTAAGGGGCCACACAGATACGCAGTATTTT. Translating gives CASSLLRGHTDTQYF.

The J gene is TRBJ2-7, the V gene TRBV12-3 or TRBV12-4; a weak D match, TRBD2 (5 bases). This CDR3 is 14 amino acids long. The V gene lost 3 bases and the J gene lost 2 bases, with 11 bases spanning the gap. The CDR3 nucleotides are TGTGCCAGCAGTTTCCTCGGGGTCGCCTACGAGCAGTACTTC. Translation gives CASSFLGVAYEQYF.

The table lists this clonotype with a few counts. The genes are TRBV9 and TRBJ2-7; D assignment may be TRBD1 or TRBD2 (6 bases each). V lost 4 bases and J 2 bases, leaving 19 bases between the germline ends. The V gene's germline CDR1 is SGDLS and CDR2 YYNGEE. The CDR3 has 16 residues. DNA of the CDR3: TGTGCCAGCAGCTCCGGGACGTCGGAGGGGGCCTACGAGCAGTACTTC. Translating it yields CASSSGTSEGAYEQYF. Full variable domain (remainder filled in from reference TRBV9 and TRBJ2-7): DSGVTQTPKHLITATGQRVTLRCSPRSGDLSVYWYQQSLDQGLQFLIQYYNGEERAKGNILERFSAQQFPDLHSELNLSSLELGDSALYFCASSSGTSEGAYEQYFGPGTRLTVT.

The V and J genes are TRBV4-3 and TRBJ2-7; weak D call: TRBD1 (5 bases). V lost 1 base to trimming and J lost 3 bases, with 7 bases between them. The CDR3 loop spans 13 amino acids. Germline assignment: CDR1 LGHNA and CDR2 YSLEER. CDR3 coding DNA: TGCGCCAGCAGCCAAGTGCAGGGCTACGAGCAGTACTTC. Translation gives CASSQVQGYEQYF.

The chain employs TRBV4-2 and TRBJ2-5; 11 bases are a match to TRBD2. The CDR3 covers 16 residues. V shed 0 bases and J 5 bases; nucleotides not matched to a gene: 5. Germline V gene lookup returns CDR1 LGHNA and CDR2 YNFKEQ. This CDR3 is CASSQDRSGGAETQYF. The DNA for the CDR3 is TGTGCCAGCAGCCAAGATCGTAGCGGGGGGGCGGAGACCCAGTACTTC.

The chain carries TRBV3-1 and TRBJ2-3; TRBD2 is a possible D gene (5 bases). V was clipped by 1 base and J by 2 bases, with 13 bases between them. This CDR3 has 16 amino acids. Per germline, CDR1 LGHDT and CDR2 YNNKEL (reference sequence). CDR3: CASSQVEPRDTDTQYF. CDR3 nucleotides: TGTGCCAGCAGCCAAGTTGAGCCCCGGGACACAGATACGCAGTATTTT.

The V call is TRBV7-3, the J call TRBJ2-2; D gene uncertain. Per the germline V gene, CDR1 is SGHTA and CDR2 is FQGTGA. The V and J ends lost 3 bases and 1 base respectively, with 6 bases between them. There are 14 residues in the CDR3. CDR3 loop: CASSLQGNTGELFF. The DNA for the CDR3 is TGTGCCAGCAGCTTGCAAGGGAACACCGGGGAGCTGTTTTTT.

The chain recombines TRBV4-1 with TRBJ1-2; no clear D gene. CDR1 is MGHRA and CDR2 is YSYEKL in the germline V gene. Deletions cut 0 bases from V and 8 bases from J, with 16 bases between. This CDR3 spans 15 amino acids. The CDR3 region has the DNA TGCGCCAGCAGCCAAGAGCGGTTCGATTCCGGAGGCTACACCTTC. Translated, it gives CASSQERFDSGGYTF.

The rearrangement uses TRBV7-9 and TRBJ2-1; D is undetermined. The CDR3 has 11 amino acids. Trimming removed 3 bases from V and 9 bases from J, with 6 bases in between. The germline CDR1 and CDR2 sequences are SEHNR and FQNEAQ (reference sequence). DNA of the CDR3: TGTGCCAGCAGCTTTACCACTGAGCAGTTCTTC. Its translation: CASSFTTEQFF. The full variable domain, its missing parts supplied by reference TRBV7-9 and TRBJ2-1, is DTGVSQNPRHKITKRGQNVTFRCDPISEHNRLYWYRQTLGQGPEFLTYFQNEAQLEKSRLLSDRFSAERPKGSFSTLEIQRTEQGDSAMYLCASSFTTEQFFGPGTRLTVL.

In DNA, the CDR3 is TGTGCCAGCAGGGAATGGGGCAACACTGAAGCTTTCTTT. It is translated as CASREWGNTEAFF. The V and J genes are TRBV2 and TRBJ1-1, with D possibly being TRBD1 (5 bases). CDR3 length: 13 amino acids. In germline, CDR1 is SNHLY, CDR2 FYNNEI. Trimming left V 6 bases short and J 2 bases short, with 10 bases between.

This clonotype was recorded only once. The genes are TRBV14 and TRBJ2-7; tentative D call: TRBD2 (5 bases). The CDR3 is 14 amino acids. Germline V gene lookup returns CDR1 SGHDN and CDR2 FVKESK. V lost 3 bases and J lost 3, with 12 bases in between. CDR3 sequence (DNA): TGTGCCAGCAGCCATTTTGCCGGAGGCTACGAGCAGTACTTC. Its protein product is CASSHFAGGYEQYF. The complete variable domain, with remaining parts taken from reference TRBV14 and TRBJ2-7, reads EAGVTQFPSHSVIEKGQTVTLRCDPISGHDNLYWYRRVMGKEIKFLLHFVKESKQDESGMPNNRFLAERTGGTYSTLKVQPAELEDSGVYFCASSHFAGGYEQYFGPGTRLTVT.

By share, this clonotype counts as large. V is TRBV6-2 or TRBV6-3 and J is TRBJ2-5; possibly TRBD1 for D (7 bases). Trimming left V 2 bases short and J 5 bases short, with 15 bases between. Germline V gene lookup returns CDR1 MNHEY and CDR2 SVGEGT. This CDR3 spans 15 amino acids. CDR3 in DNA: TGTGCCAGCAGTTACCGCGGGACAGCTTGGGAGACCCAGTACTTC. Translation: CASSYRGTAWETQYF.

This clonotype was picked up one time. This chain uses TRBV13 with TRBJ2-7, with 8 bases identical to TRBD1. Germline CDR1 PRHDT, CDR2 FYEKMQ (reference sequence). With 4 bases clipped from V and 2 bases from J, the junction kept 7 bases outside the gene matches. The CDR3 spans 15 residues. The CDR3 spells CASSSDREGTYEQYF. In DNA, the CDR3 is TGTGCCAGCAGCTCGGACAGGGAAGGGACCTACGAGCAGTACTTC.

This clonotype was counted a few times. The gene calls are TRBV7-9 and TRBJ2-7, with D unresolved. The CDR3 contains 16 residues. CDR1 and CDR2 (germline): SEHNR, FQNEAQ (reference sequence). V lost 5 bases and J lost 1, with 18 bases in between. Here the CDR3 reads CASSPVWGASSYEQYF. CDR3 in DNA: TGTGCCAGCAGCCCCGTTTGGGGTGCCTCATCCTACGAGCAGTACTTC.

CDR3 amino acids: CSVETLQQVSDEQFF. The CDR3 DNA is TGCAGCGTTGAAACGCTCCAACAGGTATCAGATGAGCAGTTCTTC. The chain recombines TRBV29-1 with TRBJ2-1; maybe TRBD1 (5 bases). This CDR3 has 15 amino acids. The V end lost 2 bases, the J end lost 8 bases, and 19 bases lay between the germline ends. From germline, CDR1 is SQVTM and CDR2 ANQGSEA.

This chain joins TRBV13 and TRBJ2-7; D unclear. The CDR3 is 12 amino acids. Germline assignment: CDR1 PRHDT and CDR2 FYEKMQ (reference sequence). V lost 0 bases to trimming and J lost 9 bases, with 9 bases between them. The CDR3 nucleotides are TGTGCCAGCAGCTTAGGGGGGATGGGGCAGTACTTC. It codes for CASSLGGMGQYF.

This chain connects TRBV27 to TRBJ2-7, with D possibly being TRBD1 (6 bases). The ends were cut back, 2 bases at V and 0 bases at J, with 8 bases in the middle. CDR1 and CDR2 (germline): MNHEY, SMNVEV (reference sequence). There are 14 residues in the CDR3. Here the CDR3 reads CASSLQGSSYEQYF. The CDR3 region has the DNA TGTGCCAGCAGTTTACAGGGGAGCTCCTACGAGCAGTACTTC.

The chain is built from TRBV5-5 and TRBJ1-1, with D unresolved. The germline V gene encodes CDR1 SGHKS and CDR2 YYEKEE (reference sequence). With 0 bases removed from V and 3 bases from J, the gap between germline ends came to 9 bases. The CDR3 consists of 14 residues. Here the CDR3 reads CASSLAFRDTEAFF. As DNA, the CDR3 is TGTGCCAGCAGCTTGGCATTTAGGGACACTGAAGCTTTCTTT.

In regard to this clonotype: The junction does not match germline at one end; this may be a read error. V is TRBV7-7 and J is TRBJ2-5; no reliable D call. Per the germline V gene, CDR1 is SSHAT and CDR2 is FNYEAQ (reference sequence). The CDR3 loop spans 13 amino acids. CDR3 residues: CASSLIPEETQYF. The CDR3, as DNA: TGTGCTAGCAGCTTAATACCAGAAGAGACCCAGTACTTC.

The rearrangement joins TRBV5-4 to TRBJ2-1; TRBD2 matches 7 bases. Per germline, CDR1 SGHNT and CDR2 YYREEE (reference sequence). The CDR3 sequence is 15 residues long. With 1 base clipped from V and 4 bases from J, the junction kept 5 bases outside the gene matches. CDR3 nucleotide sequence: TGTGCCAGCAGCTTGTTGCGGGAGACATACAATGAGCAGTTCTTC. This encodes CASSLLRETYNEQFF.

This clonotype has a single count. The missing conserved phenylalanine or tryptophan at the end of this CDR3 makes a read error likely. This sequence joins TRBV4-1 and TRBJ2-1, with D maybe TRBD2 (7 bases). The CDR3 totals 15 residues. CDR1 and CDR2 from the germline V gene are MGHRA and YSYEKL. Trimming left V 0 bases short and J 12 bases short, with 18 bases between. In nucleotides, the CDR3 is TGCGCCAGCAGCCAAGATCTTCTTATCGGGGGGCGGCAGTTCTAC. The encoded protein is CASSQDLLIGGRQFY.

The CDR3 region has the DNA TGTGCCAGCAGCCAAGGGGGGACGCACACCGGGGAGCTGTTTTTT. Translated: CASSQGGTHTGELFF. The chain has TRBV6-1 and TRBJ2-2; either TRBD1 or TRBD2 may supply D (6 bases each). Germline loops: CDR1 MNHNS, CDR2 SASEGT. V was trimmed by 6 bases and J by 3 bases, leaving 14 bases between them. The CDR3 has 15 amino acids.